This TCR beta chain was sequenced during a study of cytomegalovirus exposure and HLA in healthy donors. For the study at large: Earlier sequencing of 150 million to 200 million T cells yielded under 120 million unique TCR beta sequences.

Study results and limitations: Earlier findings revealed that most TCR beta V segments proved productive either about 87% or about 30% of the time. Accurate prediction of most subjects' HLA-A and HLA-B alleles from TCR beta sequences was reported. Later analysis identified a missense DCLRE1C variant that was linked to TCR beta V- and J-gene trimming.

For this clone: The antigen is undetermined.

Germline V CDR1 and CDR2: SGDLS, YYNGEE. J lost 4 bases, V lost 3 bases, and 13 bases had no gene match. The CDR3 has 17 residues. PCR was performed using 60 Vbeta and 13 Jbeta primers. The table came from immunoSEQ multiplex PCR; TCRdb's copy has only in-frame clones and leaves some out. The sample records some 110,000 clones, approximately 76% being singletons. V is TRBV9 and J is TRBJ2-3; 8 nucleotides match TRBD1. The receptor was derived from a man in his forties or fifties in good health and CMV-seropositive. The sequencing input was PBMCs. The CDR3 loop is CASSAPRQGIFPDTQYF. CDR3 DNA sequence: TGTGCCAGCAGCGCGCCACGACAGGGGATCTTCCCAGATACGCAGTATTTT.